One and the same sample provided the 10 T cell receptor beta chains below, sequenced in a study of cytomegalovirus exposure and HLA in healthy donors. 60 Vbeta and 13 Jbeta primers were used in PCR. This table comes from immunoSEQ multiplex PCR, and its TCRdb copy is limited to in-frame clones, with some not included. The profile shows roughly 120,000 clones, around a tenth of them singletons. What was sequenced was PBMCs. Receptors were obtained from a man aged 25 to 40 in good health and CMV-seronegative.

This clone has just a few counts. The chain recombines TRBV7-2 with TRBJ1-1; 9 bases agree with TRBD1. With V trimmed by 4 bases and J by 3 bases, 6 bases remained unmatched. The germline CDR1 and CDR2 sequences are SGHTA and FQGNSA. CDR3 size: 15 residues. The chain's CDR3 is CASSSRTGEDTEAFF. The CDR3, as DNA: TGTGCCAGCAGCTCAAGGACAGGGGAGGACACTGAAGCTTTCTTT.

This CDR3 reads CASSLRGGDGYTF. The CDR3 DNA is TGTGCCAGCAGTTTAAGGGGAGGCGATGGCTACACCTTC. The gene calls are TRBV28 and TRBJ1-2, with a possible D match to TRBD1 (5 bases). This CDR3 is 13 amino acids long. The V end was cut by 2 bases, the J end by 6 bases, with 10 bases between. The germline V gene has CDR1 MDHEN and CDR2 SYDVKM.

The rearrangement links TRBV4-1 to TRBJ2-2; perhaps TRBD2 as D (6 bases). This CDR3 spans 15 amino acids. CDR1 is MGHRA and CDR2 is YSYEKL in the germline V gene. V lost 1 base to trimming and J lost 9 bases, with 15 bases between them. In DNA, the CDR3 is TGCGCCAGCAGCCAAGCTCGGGAGCCCAGCAGGGAGCTGTTTTTT. Amino acids: CASSQAREPSRELFF.

This clone was observed a handful of times. V usage is TRBV2 and J usage is TRBJ1-2; 7 bases agree with TRBD1. This CDR3 contains 15 residues. Per germline, CDR1 SNHLY and CDR2 FYNNEI. V lost 1 base, J lost 4 bases, and 6 bases stayed unmatched. For the CDR3, the DNA is TGTGCCAGCAGTGAAGGGACAGGCCCCAGCTATGGCTACACCTTC. As protein: CASSEGTGPSYGYTF.

In this sample, this clone turned up a few times. V gene TRBV5-1 combines with J gene TRBJ2-2; 8 bases line up with TRBD1. CDR1 and CDR2 (germline): SGHRS, YFSETQ. The J segment lost 2 bases and the V segment lost 2 bases, leaving 2 bases of the junction unmatched. The CDR3 consists of 15 residues. CDR3 sequence reads: CASSLDRGNTGELFF. Written as DNA, the CDR3 is TGCGCCAGCAGCTTAGACAGGGGTAACACCGGGGAGCTGTTTTTT.

This clone was detected only a few times. This chain links TRBV4-3 with TRBJ2-3; the D gene is possibly TRBD2 (6 bases). Germline CDR1 LGHNA, CDR2 YSLEER. Trimming removed 0 bases at V and 1 base at J, with 11 bases between. This CDR3 spans 16 amino acids. DNA for the CDR3: TGCGCCAGCAGCCAAGATGCCGGGACTGGCACAGATACGCAGTATTTT. Translating gives CASSQDAGTGTDTQYF.

The chain employs TRBV5-1 and TRBJ1-5; D is perhaps TRBD1 (6 bases). This CDR3 has 15 amino acids. Germline assignment: CDR1 SGHRS and CDR2 YFSETQ. V was clipped by 6 bases and J by 0 bases, with 13 bases between them. CDR3 bases: TGCGCCAGCAAGGGGGAGGGGTATAGCAATCAGCCCCAGCATTTT. It translates to CASKGEGYSNQPQHF.

This clone has more than one count but fewer than ten. The chain links TRBV11-2 to TRBJ2-7; a possible D gene is TRBD1 (5 bases). Germline V gene sequence: CDR1 SGHAT, CDR2 FQNNGV. The ends were cut back, 0 bases at V and 2 bases at J, with 8 bases in the middle. This CDR3 is built from 14 residues. CDR3 DNA sequence: TGTGCCAGCAGCTTAGATGTGGGGCCCTACGAGCAGTACTTC. Translation gives CASSLDVGPYEQYF. Using reference TRBV11-2 and TRBJ2-7 for the parts outside the CDR3, the full variable domain is EAGVAQSPRYKIIEKRQSVAFWCNPISGHATLYWYQQILGQGPKLLIQFQNNGVVDDSQLPKDRFSAERLKGVDSTLKIQPAKLEDSAVYLCASSLDVGPYEQYFGPGTRLTVT.

This clone was counted between two and nine times. J is TRBJ2-3 and V is TRBV9; 8 bases agree with TRBD2. The V gene's germline CDR1 is SGDLS and CDR2 YYNGEE. CDR3 size: 15 residues. Trimming at V came to 4 bases and at J to 5 bases, leaving 9 bases not matched to a gene. The CDR3: CASSPVVGRVDTQYF. DNA for the CDR3: TGTGCCAGCAGCCCCGTAGTCGGGAGGGTAGATACGCAGTATTTT.

This chain uses TRBV27 with TRBJ2-6; D gene uncertain. CDR3 length: 14 residues. Trimming stripped 7 bases from V and 0 bases from J, with 7 bases between. Germline lookup yields CDR1 MNHEY and CDR2 SMNVEV (reference sequence). For the CDR3, the DNA is TGTGCCAGCAAGAGTGTCTCTGGGGCCAACGTCCTGACTTTC. It specifies CASKSVSGANVLTF.